This T cell receptor (beta chain) was obtained from a study of OX40 agonist ivuxolimab in advanced cancers. About the research overall: Those treated in dose escalation had hepatocellular carcinoma, melanoma, renal cell cancer or head and neck cancer.

TCRdb's table, derived via immunoSEQ multiplex PCR, lists solely in-frame clones and lacks some. The sample lists more than 60,000 clones, around 83% occurring once. On cycle 4 day 1 and cycle 7 day 1, as well as at baseline, blood was sampled. On this clone: As yet, its antigen is unknown.

CDR1 is DFQATT and CDR2 is SNEGSKA in the germline V gene (reference sequence). V was pared by 5 bases and J by 6 bases, with 7 bases between. This CDR3 region has 10 residues. Findings and limits, study-wide: There were, on average, more expanded clones in CD8+ T cells than in CD4+.

J is TRBJ1-1 and V is TRBV20-1, with unresolved D. This receptor was obtained from an adult with an advanced solid tumor such as melanoma, head and neck, liver or kidney cancer. Sequenced material: CD4+ or CD8+ T cells sorted from blood, taken in a trial of the OX40 agonist ivuxolimab. The CDR3 region is CSAYRAEAFF. The CDR3 DNA reads as TGCAGTGCTTACCGGGCTGAAGCTTTCTTT.